Listed below are T cell receptor beta chains from one sample, sequenced in a study of blood T cell repertoires in COVID-19. Produced via immunoSEQ multiplex PCR; TCRdb's table is partial and in-frame only. The sample gives around 71,000 clones, around nine tenths of which show up once; roughly 1.9% is in the top ten. Sequencing was performed on peripheral blood. Receptors originate from a woman in her sixties with acute or convalescent COVID-19. CDR3s include the opening cysteine and the closing phenylalanine or tryptophan. The D gene is left open where the match is weak. Expanded clones get a size class; other rows say once, few or many, or leave the size out.

length | size | J | D | V | CDR3 | DNA
16 | - | TRBJ2-3 | TRBD2 | TRBV5-4 | CASKFHGTSLTDTQYF | TGTGCCAGCAAATTTCACGGGACTAGCCTCACAGATACGCAGTATTTT
16 | once | TRBJ1-3 | - | TRBV4-3 | CASSPAGTNSGNTIYF | TGCGCCAGCAGCCCTGCCGGGACAAACTCTGGAAACACCATATATTTT
13 | - | TRBJ2-1 | TRBD2 | TRBV2 | CASSYQGGNEQFF | TGTGCCAGCAGTTACCAGGGAGGGAATGAGCAGTTCTTC
14 | - | TRBJ2-7 | TRBD2 | TRBV28 | CASSPGGPPYEQYF | TGTGCCAGCAGCCCGGGGGGACCTCCCTACGAGCAGTACTTC
15 | - | TRBJ1-2 | - | TRBV5-6 | CASSLFGGGEYGYTF | TGTGCCAGCAGCTTGTTTGGCGGTGGGGAGTATGGCTACACCTTC
17 | - | TRBJ1-2 | - | TRBV18 | CASSPPFGSPSNYGYTF | TGTGCCAGCTCACCACCCTTCGGTTCCCCATCTAACTATGGCTACACCTTC
12 | - | TRBJ1-6 | - | TRBV5-6 | CASRQRNSPLHF | TGTGCCAGCAGGCAGCGGAATTCACCCCTCCACTTT
15 | - | TRBJ2-1 | TRBD2 | TRBV27 | CASSAMGLAGNEQFF | TGTGCCAGCAGCGCTATGGGACTAGCGGGAAATGAGCAGTTCTTC
13 | medium-sized | TRBJ2-7 | - | TRBV5-6 | CASSPLGSYEQYF | TGTGCCAGCAGCCCCCTTGGCAGTTACGAGCAGTACTTC
12 | - | TRBJ2-5 | - | TRBV3-1/TRBV3-2 | CASSQGEGTQYF | TGTGCCAGCAGCCAAGGTGAGGGGACCCAGTACTTC
17 | - | TRBJ2-7 | - | TRBV5-1 | CASSLVGLEQGVGEQYF | TGCGCCAGCAGCTTGGTTGGGCTAGAACAGGGTGTCGGCGAGCAGTACTTC
15 | - | TRBJ2-3 | - | TRBV7-2 | CASSSVRERTDTQYF | TGTGCCAGCAGCTCCGTGCGGGAAAGGACAGATACGCAGTATTTT
15 | - | TRBJ1-4 | - | TRBV5-6 | CASSSQTGRNEKLFF | TGTGCCAGCAGCTCCCAGACGGGTCGTAATGAAAAACTGTTTTTT
15 | - | TRBJ2-1 | - | TRBV14 | CASSPAGAFYNEQFF | TGTGCCAGCAGCCCGGCGGGGGCGTTCTACAATGAGCAGTTCTTC
14 | - | TRBJ2-1 | - | TRBV4-1 | CASSLRLVDYEQFF | TGCGCCAGCAGCCTTAGACTCGTCGATTATGAGCAGTTCTTC
11 | once | TRBJ2-3 | TRBD2 | TRBV20-1 | CSAGRGDTQYF | TGCAGTGCCGGGAGGGGAGATACGCAGTATTTT
20 | - | TRBJ2-6 | - | TRBV5-4 | CASSLDSPAGSWAGANVLTF | TGTGCCAGCAGCTTGGATAGTCCTGCGGGATCCTGGGCTGGGGCCAACGTCCTGACTTTC
14 | - | TRBJ2-7 | - | TRBV28 | CASSLENYHYEQYF | TGTGCCAGCAGTTTAGAGAATTATCACTACGAGCAGTACTTC
20 | few | TRBJ1-3 | TRBD1 | TRBV28 | CASTYNFGKVTGDSGNTIYF | TGTGCCAGCACATACAATTTCGGCAAGGTGACAGGGGACTCTGGAAACACCATATATTTT
15 | - | TRBJ2-5 | - | TRBV21-1 | CASSKGGGWQETQYF | TGTGCCAGCAGCAAGGGCGGGGGGTGGCAAGAGACCCAGTACTTC
13 | - | TRBJ2-1 | - | TRBV30 | CAWSVALPNEQFF | TGTGCCTGGAGTGTTGCCCTACCAAATGAGCAGTTCTTC
16 | - | TRBJ2-5 | - | TRBV9 | CASSVGISYYQETQYF | TGTGCCAGCAGCGTAGGAATCAGCTACTATCAAGAGACCCAGTACTTC
13 | - | TRBJ2-7 | - | TRBV6-6 | CASKGPGPYEQYF | TGTGCCAGCAAAGGTCCAGGGCCCTACGAGCAGTACTTC
17 | - | TRBJ1-4 | - | TRBV30 | CALGDKGPWATNEKLFF | TGTGCCCTTGGGGACAAAGGGCCTTGGGCAACTAATGAAAAACTGTTTTTT
18 | - | TRBJ1-5 | TRBD1 | TRBV27 | CASSFDRDREGSNQPQHF | TGTGCCAGCAGTTTCGACAGGGACCGGGAGGGGAGCAATCAGCCCCAGCATTTT
14 | - | TRBJ2-3 | - | TRBV5-8 | CASTSRSLTDTQYF | TGTGCCAGCACCTCTCGTAGTCTCACAGATACGCAGTATTTT
14 | - | TRBJ1-2 | - | TRBV6-1 | CASSELQGNYGYTF | TGTGCCAGCAGTGAATTACAGGGCAACTATGGCTACACCTTC
15 | - | TRBJ2-7 | - | TRBV9 | CASSDQRAGDYEQYF | TGTGCCAGCAGCGACCAAAGGGCCGGGGACTACGAGCAGTACTTC
15 | - | TRBJ2-3 | - | TRBV30 | CAWTPGVGASDTQYF | TGTGCCTGGACACCGGGCGTGGGGGCATCAGATACGCAGTATTTT
13 | - | TRBJ2-1 | - | TRBV5-4 | CASSLDYNNEQFF | TGTGCCAGCAGCTTGGACTACAACAATGAGCAGTTCTTC
14 | few | TRBJ2-7 | TRBD2 | TRBV18 | CASSKREVDYEQYF | TGTGCCAGCTCAAAACGGGAGGTTGATTACGAGCAGTACTTC
15 | - | TRBJ2-7 | TRBD1 | TRBV12-5 | CASGPQGQGSHEQYF | TGTGCTAGTGGTCCACAGGGACAGGGTAGCCACGAGCAGTACTTC
14 | - | TRBJ2-7 | TRBD2 | TRBV15 | CATTLAGGAYEQYF | TGTGCCACCACCCTAGCGGGAGGTGCCTACGAGCAGTACTTC
16 | - | TRBJ1-6 | TRBD1 | TRBV11-2 | CASNPGQGTYNSPLHF | TGTGCCAGCAACCCGGGACAGGGCACCTATAATTCACCCCTCCACTTT
13 | - | TRBJ2-5 | TRBD2 | TRBV6-5 | CASSGAFQETQYF | TGTGCCAGTAGCGGGGCCTTCCAAGAGACCCAGTACTTC
15 | - | TRBJ2-1 | - | TRBV3-1/TRBV3-2 | CASSLGSSAYNEQFF | TGTGCCAGCAGCCTCGGGAGCTCGGCCTACAATGAGCAGTTCTTC
13 | - | TRBJ1-1 | TRBD1 | TRBV5-1 | CASSPGQYTEAFF | TGCGCCAGCAGTCCGGGACAGTACACTGAAGCTTTCTTT
15 | few | TRBJ2-7 | TRBD2 | TRBV6-2/TRBV6-3 | CASSYFGGAMYEQYF | TGTGCCAGCAGTTACTTCGGGGGGGCTATGTACGAGCAGTACTTC
16 | few | TRBJ1-5 | - | TRBV6-2/TRBV6-3 | CASSYSYTGMKQPQHF | TGTGCCAGCAGTTACTCCTACACAGGGATGAAGCAGCCCCAGCATTTT
11 | - | TRBJ2-1 | - | TRBV3-1/TRBV3-2 | CASSHSDEQFF | TGTGCCAGCAGCCATAGCGATGAGCAGTTCTTC
17 | - | TRBJ2-1 | TRBD2 | TRBV7-9 | CASSFSPTSGSFNEQFF | TGTGCCAGCAGCTTTTCGCCAACTAGCGGGAGTTTTAATGAGCAGTTCTTC
15 | - | TRBJ2-5 | - | TRBV9 | CASSVGLRQQETQYF | TGTGCCAGCAGCGTAGGATTGCGACAGCAAGAGACCCAGTACTTC
17 | - | TRBJ2-7 | TRBD1 | TRBV4-3 | CASSQDLGQGFAYEQYF | TGCGCCAGCAGCCAAGATCTGGGACAGGGGTTCGCCTACGAGCAGTACTTC
14 | - | TRBJ2-7 | - | TRBV7-5 | CVRSWDCGTHEQYF | TGTGTCAGAAGTTGGGACTGCGGGACTCACGAGCAGTACTTC
15 | - | TRBJ2-3 | - | TRBV7-6 | CASSSSSLSADTQYF | TGTGCCAGCAGCTCGAGTAGTCTTTCCGCAGATACGCAGTATTTT